This TCR beta chain was retrieved from a study of siplizumab effects on memory and regulatory T cells. Study-wide points: Greater diversity than memory cells seemed evident in naive T cells, which also appeared to be major alloresponse contributors. Tregs proliferating in siplizumab cultures lacked confirmation of their suppressive function.

The protocol was immunoSEQ multiplex PCR, while the TCRdb copy is restricted to in-frame clones and leaves out a portion. The table lists 60,000 to 65,000 clones, 79% of them singletons. Unstimulated subsets comprising naive, memory, effector memory and TEMRA cells were sequenced in three donor pairs. This clone has a single count. As yet, its antigen is unknown. Germline V gives CDR1 LNHDA, CDR2 SQIVND (reference sequence). V was pared by 7 bases and J by 0 bases, with 21 bases between. This CDR3 has 18 residues. The sequenced sample was memory CD4+ T cells sorted from blood. The chain uses TRBV19 and TRBJ2-2, with D tentatively TRBD1 or TRBD2 (5 bases each). This clonotype was sampled from a human donor in good health. The CDR3 DNA is TGTGCCAGTACTCGAGATGGGGTTTTGGGGGCGAACACCGGGGAGCTGTTTTTT. This gives the protein CASTRDGVLGANTGELFF.